This entry lists 22 T cell receptor beta chains sequenced from one sample in a study of liver allograft versus peripheral blood T cells. Study at large: Repertoires of T cell receptors in transplanted livers were compared with recipients' peripheral blood repertoires.

Using its own MiXCR run on the reads, TCRdb lists one record per CDR3 protein. The sample yields approximately 13,000 distinct CDR3 sequences, 20% seen once. The receptors originated from a human patient who had a liver transplant. Some T cells may have come from the graft donor.

The chain combines TRBV7-2 with TRBJ1-6, with D tentatively TRBD1 (6 bases). The V end lost 0 bases, the J end lost 10 bases, and 16 bases lay between the germline ends. Germline lookup yields CDR1 SGHTA and CDR2 FQGNSA. This CDR3 has 16 residues. In nucleotides, the CDR3 is TGTGCCAGCAGCTTAGCGCCCTTCACAGGGCGGTCACCCCTCCACTTT. Protein sequence: CASSLAPFTGRSPLHF.

Written as DNA, the CDR3 is TGTGCCAGTAGAGGCCCCCGGAAGGAAGGGAAAGAGACCCAGTACTTC. Its protein is CASRGPRKEGKETQYF. The chain has TRBV19 and TRBJ2-5; no reliable D call. Per the germline V gene, CDR1 is LNHDA and CDR2 is SQIVND (reference sequence). This CDR3 spans 16 amino acids. V lost 6 bases, J lost 3 bases, and 20 bases lay in between.

This clonotype has only a few counts. The V gene is TRBV6-5, the J gene TRBJ2-7, with no clear D. Germline V gene sequence: CDR1 MNHEY, CDR2 SVGAGI. The CDR3 extends over 14 amino acids. Trimming shortened V by 6 bases and J by 0 bases, and 12 bases separated the two germline ends. CDR3 loop: CASSFAGPSYEQYF. CDR3 sequence (DNA): TGTGCCAGCAGCTTTGCCGGGCCCTCCTACGAGCAGTACTTC.

This clonotype was detected a few times. J is TRBJ2-3 and V is TRBV20-1; the match to TRBD2 covers 7 bases. CDR1 and CDR2 (germline): DFQATT, SNEGSKA (reference sequence). V shed 5 bases and J 3 bases; nucleotides not matched to a gene: 8. There are 14 residues in the CDR3. The CDR3 DNA is TGCAGTGCTTACCGGGACTACTATACAGATACGCAGTATTTT. It is translated as CSAYRDYYTDTQYF.

This clonotype occurred many times. The chain joins TRBV19 to TRBJ1-4; D call uncertain. CDR3 size: 15 residues. CDR1 is LNHDA and CDR2 is SQIVND in the germline V gene (reference sequence). The V gene lost 7 bases and the J gene lost 12 bases, with 24 bases spanning the gap. The CDR3 reads CASTPVGRGRGELFF. CDR3 sequence (DNA): TGTGCCAGTACTCCCGTTGGACGCGGGCGCGGGGAACTGTTTTTT.

This clonotype counts as medium-sized (0.01 to 0.1%). The V gene is TRBV18, the J gene TRBJ2-1; 11 positions match TRBD2. The CDR3 extends over 16 amino acids. CDR1 KGHSH and CDR2 LQKENI come from the germline V gene. Trimming removed 3 bases from V and 5 bases from J; junction bases left unmatched: 6. In nucleotides, the CDR3 is TGTGCCAGCTCACCCCCCGGGACTAGCGGAGACAATGAGCAGTTCTTC. This gives the protein CASSPPGTSGDNEQFF.

The chain uses TRBV6-6 and TRBJ1-6, with 8 bases matching TRBD1. With V trimmed by 6 bases and J by 8 bases, 9 bases remained unmatched. This CDR3 contains 15 residues. Germline V lookup: CDR1 MNHNY, CDR2 SVGAGI (reference sequence). In nucleotides, the CDR3 is TGTGCCAGCAGACCGCGACAGGGGATAGATTCACCCCTCCACTTT. The encoded protein is CASRPRQGIDSPLHF.

This clonotype has more than one count but fewer than ten. J is TRBJ2-7 and V is TRBV6-5; D might be TRBD1 (6 bases). CDR1 MNHEY and CDR2 SVGAGI come from the germline V gene. The CDR3 length is 15 residues. The V end lost 0 bases, the J end lost 1 base, and 10 bases lay between the germline ends. CDR3 nucleotide sequence: TGTGCCAGCAGTTACTCCAGGGGTTCTTCCTACGAGCAGTACTTC. Its protein is CASSYSRGSSYEQYF.

This clonotype came up many times. The chain has TRBV6-5 and TRBJ2-7, with D perhaps matching TRBD1 (5 bases). V was trimmed by 5 bases and J by 0 bases, leaving 17 bases between them. The CDR3 length is 16 residues. Germline V CDR1 and CDR2: MNHEY, SVGAGI. CDR3: CASSVTPLTASYEQYF. CDR3 DNA: TGTGCCAGCAGTGTCACCCCCTTGACAGCCTCCTACGAGCAGTACTTC.

This clonotype was found many times. This sequence joins TRBV27 and TRBJ1-2; 8 bases match TRBD1. The V gene end was trimmed by 5 bases and the J gene end by 4 bases; junction bases not matched to a gene: 6. The germline CDR1 and CDR2 sequences are MNHEY and SMNVEV (reference sequence). The CDR3 loop spans 14 amino acids. The CDR3 DNA is TGTGCCAGCAGTCCATTAACAGGGGGCTATGGCTACACCTTC. Amino acids: CASSPLTGGYGYTF.

In its sample, this clonotype was seen many times. The chain is built from TRBV12-3 or TRBV12-4 and TRBJ1-6; 7 nucleotides line up with TRBD1. Losses at the gene ends were 5 bases for V and 10 bases for J; bases not matched to a gene: 8. The CDR3 is made up of 14 amino acids. The DNA of the CDR3 is TGTGCCAGCAGTCAGACAGGGCCGGAATCACCCCTCCACTTT. This sequence encodes CASSQTGPESPLHF.

A few counts support this clonotype. This rearrangement joins TRBV7-2 to TRBJ2-2; TRBD1 is a possible D gene (5 bases). The germline V gene has CDR1 SGHTA and CDR2 FQGNSA. V shed 3 bases and J shed 2 bases, with 10 bases lying between them. This CDR3 has 15 residues. The CDR3 nucleotides are TGTGCCAGCAGCTTGTGGACACTAAACACCGGGGAGCTGTTTTTT. Translation gives CASSLWTLNTGELFF.

At least ten counts were recorded for this clonotype. The rearrangement uses TRBV13 and TRBJ1-1; D not certain. V gave up 5 bases and J gave up 4 bases, with 11 bases separating them. This CDR3 contains 13 residues. Germline V gene sequence: CDR1 PRHDT, CDR2 FYEKMQ (reference sequence). The CDR3 sequence: CASSLHLITEAFF. The CDR3 nucleotides are TGTGCCAGCAGCCTTCACTTAATCACTGAAGCTTTCTTT.

Judged by abundance, this clonotype is medium-sized. The chain has TRBV18 and TRBJ2-7, with 8 bases that match TRBD1. V shed 6 bases and J 2 bases; nucleotides not matched to a gene: 6. Germline CDR1 KGHSH, CDR2 LQKENI. The CDR3 covers 14 residues. CDR3 amino acids: CASSLGQGPYEQYF. The CDR3 DNA is TGTGCCAGCTCCCTCGGACAGGGCCCCTACGAGCAGTACTTC. Based on the CDR3 plus reference TRBV18 and TRBJ2-7, the full variable domain is NAGVMQNPRHLVRRRGQEARLRCSPMKGHSHVYWYRQLPEEGLKFMVYLQKENIIDESGMPKERFSAEFPKEGPSILRIQQVVRGDSAAYFCASSLGQGPYEQYFGPGTRLTVT.

V gene TRBV6-5 combines with J gene TRBJ1-1; D is unresolved. V was clipped by 2 bases and J by 4 bases, with 11 bases between them. This CDR3 is 14 amino acids long. Germline V gives CDR1 MNHEY, CDR2 SVGAGI. The CDR3 is CASSYTGSGTEAFF. As DNA, the CDR3 is TGTGCCAGCAGTTACACCGGCTCAGGCACTGAAGCTTTCTTT.

This clonotype was picked up a small number of times. This rearrangement joins TRBV6-2 or TRBV6-3 to TRBJ1-5; 7 positions match TRBD1. The CDR3 is made up of 15 amino acids. The germline gives CDR1 MNHEY, CDR2 SVGEGT. The V and J ends lost 6 bases and 0 bases, in that order; junction bases with no gene match: 5. The CDR3 nucleotides are TGTGCCAGCAGCGAGGGACAGACTAGCAATCAGCCCCAGCATTTT. Translation gives CASSEGQTSNQPQHF.

This clonotype has a count of ten or more. The J gene is TRBJ2-3, the V gene TRBV7-2, with a possible D match to TRBD2 (6 bases). Germline V CDR1 and CDR2: SGHTA, FQGNSA. V gave up 4 bases and J gave up 5 bases, with 10 bases separating them. The CDR3 loop spans 13 amino acids. CDR3 in DNA: TGTGCCAGCAGCTACATAGCGGAAGATACGCAGTATTTT. Amino acids: CASSYIAEDTQYF. Using reference TRBV7-2 and TRBJ2-3 for the parts outside the CDR3, the full variable domain is GAGVSQSPSNKVTEKGKDVELRCDPISGHTALYWYRQSLGQGLEFLIYFQGNSAPDKSGLPSDRFSAERTGGSVSTLTIQRTQQEDSAVYLCASSYIAEDTQYFGPGTRLTVL.

The V and J genes are TRBV6-5 and TRBJ1-2, with TRBD1 matching 7 bases. The CDR3 length is 13 residues. J lost 6 bases, V lost 5 bases, and 6 bases had no gene match. Germline lookup yields CDR1 MNHEY and CDR2 SVGAGI. The CDR3 DNA is TGTGCCAGCAGTATACAGGGGAGCGATGGCTACACCTTC. As protein: CASSIQGSDGYTF.

In the case of this clonotype: An end of the junction does not agree with germline; a read error may underlie this. The chain recombines TRBV10-3 with TRBJ1-2; 7 nucleotides match TRBD1. The CDR3 covers 13 residues. Germline V gene lookup returns CDR1 ENHRY and CDR2 SYGVKD. The CDR3 sequence is CATALDRDYGFTF. The DNA of the CDR3 is TGTGCCACAGCCCTCGACAGGGACTATGGCTTCACCTTC.

V is TRBV25-1 and J is TRBJ1-2; D not resolved. The CDR3 has 12 amino acids. Deletions cut 6 bases from V and 2 bases from J, with 7 bases between. CDR1 is MGHDK, CDR2 SYGVNS, per germline. The CDR3 region is CASRGFNYGYTF. The CDR3 DNA is TGTGCCAGCAGAGGGTTCAACTATGGCTACACCTTC.

This clonotype was seen repeatedly, ten times or more. The V and J genes are TRBV6-2 or TRBV6-3 and TRBJ1-3; D is unresolved. The CDR3 loop spans 14 amino acids. Trimming cost V 6 bases and J 2 bases, with 11 bases left between them. Germline V gene lookup returns CDR1 MNHEY and CDR2 SVGEGT. The CDR3 coding sequence is TGTGCCAGCAGAGGGATATTGGCTGGAAACACCATATATTTT. Residues: CASRGILAGNTIYF.

By share, this clonotype counts as medium-sized (0.01 to 0.1%). The chain couples TRBV7-2 to TRBJ1-1; no firm D call. Germline V CDR1 and CDR2: SGHTA, FQGNSA. Trimming shortened V by 5 bases and J by 11 bases, and 12 bases separated the two germline ends. The CDR3 consists of 11 residues. In DNA form, the CDR3 reads TGTGCCAGCAGCCCTGGGCTGGGGGCTTTCTTT. Amino acids: CASSPGLGAFF.